This TCR beta chain derives from a study of blood T cell repertoires in COVID-19. Here immunoSEQ multiplex PCR was the method, and the copy in TCRdb shows in-frame clones only, minus some. The sample consists of roughly 40,000 clones, 79% of them appearing once. Germline V lookup: CDR1 SGHDN, CDR2 FVKESK. This CDR3 is 14 amino acids long. V lost 10 bases and J lost 2, with 17 bases in between. Sequencing was done on a sample of peripheral blood. The source is a woman of 80 years or more with acute or convalescent COVID-19. This chain links TRBV14 with TRBJ1-1; weak D call: TRBD1 (6 bases). CDR3 DNA sequence: TGTGCCACCACAAGGGGGATACGTAACACTGAAGCTTTCTTT. It yields the protein CATTRGIRNTEAFF.